This paragraph reports one T cell receptor beta chain. The sample is drawn from a study of blood T cells in healthy people across ages. The CDR3 has 12 residues. V lost 3 bases, J lost 6 bases, and 8 bases lay in between. CDR1 and CDR2 (germline): SGHRS, YFSETQ. The second PCR ran roughly 6 to 11 cycles with a sample-barcoded 5' primer and J-beta primers. From the 5' RACE reads, TCRdb called clonotypes with MiXCR, one entry per CDR3 protein. The data show 850,000 to 1,000,000 distinct CDR3 sequences, 51% seen once. The receptor was derived from a woman aged 55-70 years in good health. The V and J genes are TRBV5-1 and TRBJ2-3; no definite D call. Sequencing was done on a sample of blood. The CDR3 loop is CASSSNMDTQYF. The CDR3, as DNA: TGCGCCAGCAGCTCCAACATGGATACGCAGTATTTT.